This record looks at one T cell receptor beta chain sequence and its context. Its specificity is not known. The sample is drawn from a study of brain T cells in children with intractable seizures. Study findings and constraints: Absence of clones before surgery may stem from lower sequencing depth.

The method was immunoSEQ multiplex PCR; TCRdb's version includes in-frame clones alone and lacks a portion of them. The table has approximately 40,000 clones, roughly 90% seen once. Sequences were derived from peripheral blood, sampled at surgery. The sequence derives from a girl under 10 years old with tuberous sclerosis and intractable seizures.

CDR3 DNA: TGTGCCAGCTCACCACCCGGGACTAGCGGGAATGAGCAGTTCTTC. Its protein product is CASSPPGTSGNEQFF. The V and J genes are TRBV18 and TRBJ2-1, with 12 bases fitting TRBD2. This CDR3 is built from 15 residues. Looked up from germline, CDR1 is KGHSH and CDR2 is LQKENI. The ends lost 0 bases at V and 7 bases at J; junction bases unmatched: 1.